Reported below is one T cell receptor beta chain. These data come from a study of T-cell reconstitution after alpha-beta-depleted transplantation in children. Germline assignment: CDR1 SGHKS and CDR2 YYEKEE (reference sequence). The CDR3 spans 17 residues. V shed 0 bases, J shed 2 bases, and the junction held 2 bases outside the gene matches. During its preparation, the TCRbeta library received unique molecular identifiers. TCRdb analysed the PCR reads with MiXCR anew, one entry per CDR3 protein. The table has 500,000 or so distinct CDR3 sequences, less than 35% seen once; the top ten hold more than 2%.

The receptor was derived from a human donor who donated a stem cell graft to a child with aplastic anemia. The V and J genes are TRBV5-5 and TRBJ2-5; 15 positions match TRBD2. The sequencing used PBMCs from the stem cell graft donor, collected from the stem cell graft. CDR3 sequence reads: CASSLGTSGGGQETQYF. CDR3 nucleotide sequence: TGTGCCAGCAGCTTGGGGACTAGCGGGGGGGGGCAAGAGACCCAGTACTTC. Filled out from reference TRBV5-5 and TRBJ2-5, the complete variable domain reads DAGVTQSPTHLIKTRGQQVTLRCSPISGHKSVSWYQQVLGQGPQFIFQYYEKEERGRGNFPDRFSARQFPNYSSELNVNALLLGDSALYLCASSLGTSGGGQETQYFGPGTRLLVL.